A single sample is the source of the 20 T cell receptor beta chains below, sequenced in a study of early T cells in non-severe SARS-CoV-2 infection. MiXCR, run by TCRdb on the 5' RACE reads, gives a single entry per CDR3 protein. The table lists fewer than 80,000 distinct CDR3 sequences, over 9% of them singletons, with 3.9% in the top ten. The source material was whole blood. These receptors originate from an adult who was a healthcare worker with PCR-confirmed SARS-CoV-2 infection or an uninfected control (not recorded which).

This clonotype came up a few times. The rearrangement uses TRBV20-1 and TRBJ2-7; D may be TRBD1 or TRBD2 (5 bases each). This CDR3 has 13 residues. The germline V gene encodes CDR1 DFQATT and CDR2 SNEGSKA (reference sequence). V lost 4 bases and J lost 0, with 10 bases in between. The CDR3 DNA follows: TGCAGTGCTACGGGACCGAGCTCCTACGAGCAGTACTTC. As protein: CSATGPSSYEQYF.

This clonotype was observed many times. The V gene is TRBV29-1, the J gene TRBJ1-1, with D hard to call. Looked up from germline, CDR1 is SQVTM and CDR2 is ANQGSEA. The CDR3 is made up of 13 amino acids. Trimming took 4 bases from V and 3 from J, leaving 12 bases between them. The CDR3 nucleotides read TGCAGCGTTGCTCAGTCTCGGGACACTGAAGCTTTCTTT. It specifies CSVAQSRDTEAFF.

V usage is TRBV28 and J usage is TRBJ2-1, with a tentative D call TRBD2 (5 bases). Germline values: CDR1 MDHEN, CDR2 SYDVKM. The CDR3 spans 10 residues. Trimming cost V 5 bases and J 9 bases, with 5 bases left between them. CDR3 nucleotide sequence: TGTGCCAGCAGTCGGGGTGAGCAGTTCTTC. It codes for CASSRGEQFF.

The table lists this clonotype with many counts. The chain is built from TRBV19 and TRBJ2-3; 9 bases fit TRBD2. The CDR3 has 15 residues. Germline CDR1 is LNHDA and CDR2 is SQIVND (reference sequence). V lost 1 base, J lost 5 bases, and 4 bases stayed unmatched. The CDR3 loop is CASSIGGRVKDTQYF. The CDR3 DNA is TGTGCCAGTAGTATAGGCGGGAGGGTCAAAGATACGCAGTATTTT.

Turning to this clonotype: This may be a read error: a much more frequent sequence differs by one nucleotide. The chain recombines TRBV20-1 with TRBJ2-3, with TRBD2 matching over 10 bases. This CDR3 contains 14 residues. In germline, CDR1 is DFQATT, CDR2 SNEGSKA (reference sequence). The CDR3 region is CSARPAGGTDTQNF. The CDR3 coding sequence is TGCAGTGCTAGGCCAGCGGGAGGGACAGATACGCAGAATTTT.

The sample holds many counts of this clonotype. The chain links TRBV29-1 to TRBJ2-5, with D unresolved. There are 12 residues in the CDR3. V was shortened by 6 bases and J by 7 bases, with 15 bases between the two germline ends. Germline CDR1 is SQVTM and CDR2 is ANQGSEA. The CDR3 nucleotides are TGCAGCGTCGCCGACGGACCTGGGACCCAGTACTTC. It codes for CSVADGPGTQYF.

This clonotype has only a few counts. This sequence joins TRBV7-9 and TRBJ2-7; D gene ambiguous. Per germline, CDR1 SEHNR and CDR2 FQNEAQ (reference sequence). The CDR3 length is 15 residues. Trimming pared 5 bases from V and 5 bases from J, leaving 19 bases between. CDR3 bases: TGTGCCAGCAGCCTCCTGGCGGCTAGACCCCACGAGCAGTACTTC. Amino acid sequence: CASSLLAARPHEQYF.

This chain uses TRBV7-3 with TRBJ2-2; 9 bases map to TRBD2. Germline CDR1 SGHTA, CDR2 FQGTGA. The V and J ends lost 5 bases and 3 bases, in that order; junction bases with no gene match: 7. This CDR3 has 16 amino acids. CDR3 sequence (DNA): TGTGCCAGCAGCCCAGCCCTAGCGGGATACACCGGGGAGCTGTTTTTT. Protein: CASSPALAGYTGELFF.

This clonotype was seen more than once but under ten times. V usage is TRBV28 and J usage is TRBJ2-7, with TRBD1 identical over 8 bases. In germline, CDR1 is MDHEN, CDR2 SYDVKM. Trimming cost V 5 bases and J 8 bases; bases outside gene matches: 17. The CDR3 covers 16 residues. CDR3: CASSPLGGQAVIKQYF. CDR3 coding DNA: TGTGCCAGCAGTCCTCTGGGGGGACAGGCGGTTATAAAGCAGTACTTC.

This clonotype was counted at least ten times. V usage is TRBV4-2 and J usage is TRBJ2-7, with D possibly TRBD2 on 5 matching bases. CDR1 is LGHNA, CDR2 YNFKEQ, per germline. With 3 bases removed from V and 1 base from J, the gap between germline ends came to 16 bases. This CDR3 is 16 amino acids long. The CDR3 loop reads CASSHPSQRISYEQYF. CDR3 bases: TGTGCCAGCAGCCACCCCAGTCAGCGGATATCCTACGAGCAGTACTTC.

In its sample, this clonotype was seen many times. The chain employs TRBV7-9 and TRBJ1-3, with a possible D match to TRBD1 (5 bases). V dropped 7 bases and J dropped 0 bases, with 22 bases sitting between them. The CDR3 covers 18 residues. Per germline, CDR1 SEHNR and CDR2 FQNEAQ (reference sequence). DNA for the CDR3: TGTGCCAGCAACGGGGCCCGACCCGTTGAAATCTCTGGAAACACCATATATTTT. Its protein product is CASNGARPVEISGNTIYF.

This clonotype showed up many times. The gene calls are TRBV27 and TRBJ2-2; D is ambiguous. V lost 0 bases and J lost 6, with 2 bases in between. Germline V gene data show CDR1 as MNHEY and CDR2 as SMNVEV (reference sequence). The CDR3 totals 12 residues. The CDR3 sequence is CASSLSPGELFF. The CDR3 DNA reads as TGTGCCAGCAGTTTATCGCCCGGGGAGCTGTTTTTT.

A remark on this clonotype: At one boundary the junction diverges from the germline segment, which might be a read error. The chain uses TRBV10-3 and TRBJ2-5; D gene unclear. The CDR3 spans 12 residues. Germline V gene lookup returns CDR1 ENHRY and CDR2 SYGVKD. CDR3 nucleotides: TGTGCCATCAGTGAGGATCAAGAGACCCAGAACTTC. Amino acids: CAISEDQETQNF.

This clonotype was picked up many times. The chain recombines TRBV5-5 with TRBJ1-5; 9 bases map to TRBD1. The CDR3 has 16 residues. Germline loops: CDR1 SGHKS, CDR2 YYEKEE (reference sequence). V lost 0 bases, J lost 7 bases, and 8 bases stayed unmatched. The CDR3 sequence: CASSLAATGGRQPQHF. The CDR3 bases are TGTGCCAGCAGCTTGGCCGCTACAGGGGGCAGACAGCCCCAGCATTTT.

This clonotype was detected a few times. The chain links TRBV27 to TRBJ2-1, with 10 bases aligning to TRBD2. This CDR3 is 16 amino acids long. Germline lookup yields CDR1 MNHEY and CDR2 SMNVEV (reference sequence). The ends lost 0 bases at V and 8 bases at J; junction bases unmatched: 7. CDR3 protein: CASSLSAPSGSDEQFF. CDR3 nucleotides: TGTGCCAGCAGTTTATCGGCGCCTAGCGGGAGCGATGAGCAGTTCTTC.

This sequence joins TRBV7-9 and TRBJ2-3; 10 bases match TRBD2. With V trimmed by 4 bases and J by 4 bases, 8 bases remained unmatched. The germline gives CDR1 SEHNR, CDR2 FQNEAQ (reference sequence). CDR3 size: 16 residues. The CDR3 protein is CASSSGLAELADTQYF. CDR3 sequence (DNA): TGTGCCAGCAGCTCCGGACTAGCGGAACTCGCAGATACGCAGTATTTT.

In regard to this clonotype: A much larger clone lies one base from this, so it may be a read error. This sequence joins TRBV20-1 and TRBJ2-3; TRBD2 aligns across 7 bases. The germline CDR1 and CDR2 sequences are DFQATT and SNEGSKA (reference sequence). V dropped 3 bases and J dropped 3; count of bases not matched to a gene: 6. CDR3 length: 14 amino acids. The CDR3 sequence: CSARGGRGTDTQYF. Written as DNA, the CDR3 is TGCAGTGCTAGGGGCGGGAGAGGAACAGATACGCAGTATTTT.

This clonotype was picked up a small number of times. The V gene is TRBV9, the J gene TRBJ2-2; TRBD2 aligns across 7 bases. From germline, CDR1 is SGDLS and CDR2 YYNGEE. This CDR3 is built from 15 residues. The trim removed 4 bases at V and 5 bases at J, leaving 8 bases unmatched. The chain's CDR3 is CASSSHGGSTGELFF. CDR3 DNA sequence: TGTGCCAGCAGCTCCCACGGGGGGTCTACCGGGGAGCTGTTTTTT.

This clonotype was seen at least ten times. The DNA of the CDR3 is TGTGCCAGCAGCCCTTTTGGGACTTCTTACAATGAGCAGTTCTTC. Protein product: CASSPFGTSYNEQFF. The V gene is TRBV5-6, the J gene TRBJ2-1, with D possibly being TRBD2 (6 bases). This CDR3 is built from 15 residues. Germline V CDR1 and CDR2: SGHDT, YYEEEE. V was shortened by 4 bases and J by 4 bases, with 15 bases between the two germline ends.

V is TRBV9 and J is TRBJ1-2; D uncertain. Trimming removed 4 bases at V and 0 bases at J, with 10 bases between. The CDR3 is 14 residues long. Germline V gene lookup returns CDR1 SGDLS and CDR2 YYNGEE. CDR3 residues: CASSPSSPNYGYTF. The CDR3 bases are TGTGCCAGCAGCCCCTCCAGTCCTAACTATGGCTACACCTTC.